The 23 T cell receptor beta chains presented below share a single source sample, sequenced in a study of regulatory T cells in long-lasting Graves disease (dated by TCRdb to the early 2020s). Library prep was done by multiplex PCR. Instrument used: Illumina HiSeq 4000. iRepertoire HTBI primers and Arm-PCR amplification of CDR3 regions were used to construct TCR beta libraries. TCRdb reworked the public reads: Q25 trimming with fastp, MiXCR clone assembly, productive beta chains retained. Under each unique CDR3 protein, matching rows form one entry showing the most common genes and DNA. The sample table contains about 450,000 distinct CDR3 sequences; only one count was recorded for 23% of them. Roughly a quarter of the sample is taken by the ten largest. The time point label, as the study defines it: persistent/refractory GD, antithyroid drugs over 5 years with positive TRAb. RNA was extracted from PBMCs in TRIzol for both TCR sequencing and RNA sequencing.

The source was peripheral blood mononuclear cells (PBMCs), collected when the disease was refractory, from a patient treated with antithyroid drugs. The source is a female donor with Graves disease.

The V call is TRBV27, the J call TRBJ2-7; maybe TRBD2 (6 bases). Germline V gene lookup returns CDR1 MNHEY and CDR2 SMNVEV (reference sequence). The length of the CDR3 is 16 residues. V was shortened by 6 bases and J by 2 bases, with 20 bases between the two germline ends. The CDR3 protein is CASRRKSSAQTYEQYF. CDR3 sequence (DNA): TGTGCCAGCAGACGGAAATCTAGCGCCCAGACCTACGAGCAGTACTTC.

This clonotype appeared a few times. This rearrangement joins TRBV7-9 to TRBJ2-7; D is possibly TRBD2 (6 bases). Between the trimmed V and J ends, which lost 1 base and 5 bases, there was a span of 12 bases. CDR1 is SEHNR, CDR2 FQNEAQ, per germline (reference sequence). This CDR3 has 14 amino acids. CDR3 DNA: TGTGCCAGCAGCTTAGGGGAGGCGGTGGACGAGCAGTACTTC. It is translated as CASSLGEAVDEQYF.

The sample holds a few counts of this clonotype. V gene TRBV6-1 combines with J gene TRBJ2-3; D is unresolved. Germline assignment: CDR1 MNHNS and CDR2 SASEGT. The CDR3 length is 13 residues. V dropped 7 bases and J dropped 2 bases, with 10 bases sitting between them. The CDR3 sequence: CASMYPNTDTQYF. Written as DNA, the CDR3 is TGTGCCAGCATGTACCCTAACACAGATACGCAGTATTTT.

This clonotype was found a few times. The rearrangement joins TRBV3-1 to TRBJ2-2; D perhaps matches TRBD1 (6 bases). The CDR3 runs to 16 residues. Per the germline V gene, CDR1 is LGHDT and CDR2 is YNNKEL (reference sequence). The ends were cut back, 0 bases at V and 0 bases at J, with 8 bases in the middle. In DNA form, the CDR3 reads TGTGCCAGCAGCCAAGATACAGGGACGAACACCGGGGAGCTGTTTTTT. Protein sequence: CASSQDTGTNTGELFF.

This clonotype has only a few counts. The V call is TRBV12-3 or TRBV12-4, the J call TRBJ2-7; 7 bases match TRBD2. With 3 bases clipped from V and 2 bases from J, the junction kept 4 bases outside the gene matches. The CDR3 runs to 14 residues. Written as DNA, the CDR3 is TGTGCCAGCAGTTTTAGCGGGTACCCCTACGAGCAGTACTTC. It codes for CASSFSGYPYEQYF.

There are many counts of this clonotype. The chain combines TRBV6-5 with TRBJ1-6; 8 bases agree with TRBD1. The CDR3 totals 16 residues. Per the germline V gene, CDR1 is MNHEY and CDR2 is SVGAGI. V lost 2 bases and J lost 10; bases outside the gene matches: 10. In DNA form, the CDR3 reads TGTGCCAGCAGTTACCACGCCGAGGACAGGGCATCACCCCTCCACTTT. Translating gives CASSYHAEDRASPLHF.

This clonotype was detected many times. V is TRBV5-1 and J is TRBJ1-1; a possible D gene is TRBD1 (5 bases). The CDR3 covers 16 residues. Germline V gene lookup returns CDR1 SGHRS and CDR2 YFSETQ. V lost 0 bases and J 1 base, leaving 13 bases between the germline ends. The DNA of the CDR3 is TGCGCCAGCAGCTTGGTACTGGCAGGGACGAACACTGAAGCTTTCTTT. This translates into CASSLVLAGTNTEAFF.

This clonotype occurred a few times. The chain is built from TRBV30 and TRBJ1-4, with TRBD1 as a possible D gene (6 bases). Germline values: CDR1 GTSNPN, CDR2 SVGIG (reference sequence). The V and J ends lost 2 bases and 7 bases respectively, with 23 bases between them. The CDR3 runs to 17 residues. Here the CDR3 DNA reads TGTGCCTGGAGTCCCGCCCTGCAGGGGACAACGACTGAAAAACTGTTTTTT. It translates to CAWSPALQGTTTEKLFF. Full variable domain (missing parts from reference TRBV30 and TRBJ1-4): SQTIHQWPATLVQPVGSPLSLECTVEGTSNPNLYWYRQAAGRGLQLLFYSVGIGQISSEVPQNLSASRPQDRQFILSSKKLLLSDSGFYLCAWSPALQGTTTEKLFFGSGTQLSVL.

The chain is built from TRBV30 and TRBJ1-1; D call uncertain. V was shortened by 2 bases and J by 1 base, with 11 bases between the two germline ends. The germline CDR1 and CDR2 sequences are GTSNPN and SVGIG (reference sequence). This CDR3 is 14 amino acids long. CDR3 sequence reads: CAWSLHASNTEAFF. The CDR3 bases are TGTGCCTGGAGTTTACACGCTTCGAACACTGAAGCTTTCTTT.

The V gene is TRBV27, the J gene TRBJ2-7; D gene unclear. The germline V and J ends were trimmed by 2 bases and 3 bases, with 8 bases remaining between them. Germline V gene lookup returns CDR1 MNHEY and CDR2 SMNVEV (reference sequence). The CDR3 consists of 13 residues. CDR3 residues: CASSLVSNYEQYF. The DNA of the CDR3 is TGTGCCAGCAGTTTAGTGTCTAACTACGAGCAGTACTTC.

This clonotype turned up a few times. This chain uses TRBV2 with TRBJ1-4; 7 nucleotides align to TRBD1. Germline CDR1 reads SNHLY; CDR2 reads FYNNEI. The CDR3 spans 15 residues. The trim removed 6 bases at V and 4 bases at J, leaving 8 bases unmatched. DNA for the CDR3: TGTGCCAGCAGCCCTACCGGGACAGATAATGAAAAACTGTTTTTT. Translating it yields CASSPTGTDNEKLFF.

This clonotype was counted many times. The V call is TRBV12-3 or TRBV12-4, the J call TRBJ1-1; D is perhaps TRBD1 (6 bases). The CDR3 totals 17 residues. Trimming cost V 3 bases and J 4 bases, with 21 bases left between them. The CDR3 DNA follows: TGTGCCAGCAGTTTTCGCGTCGGCAGGGGAATGGTCACTGAAGCTTTCTTT. Translated, it gives CASSFRVGRGMVTEAFF.

The sample holds a few counts of this clonotype. This sequence joins TRBV5-1 and TRBJ2-7; no definite D call. In germline, CDR1 is SGHRS, CDR2 YFSETQ. This CDR3 spans 13 amino acids. V was trimmed by 1 base and J by 0 bases, leaving 5 bases between them. For the CDR3, the DNA is TGCGCCAGCAGCTTGCTCGACTCCTACGAGCAGTACTTC. Residues: CASSLLDSYEQYF.

The V call is TRBV12-3 or TRBV12-4, the J call TRBJ1-5; D unresolved. V was shortened by 6 bases and J by 0 bases, with 9 bases between the two germline ends. The CDR3 runs 14 residues. As DNA, the CDR3 is TGTGCCAGCAGCCTCCAGGATAGCAATCAGCCCCAGCATTTT. This translates into CASSLQDSNQPQHF.

The J gene is TRBJ1-1, the V gene TRBV4-1; D not resolved. This CDR3 is 14 amino acids long. V was pared by 4 bases and J by 11 bases, with 20 bases between. Germline CDR1 MGHRA, CDR2 YSYEKL. Here the CDR3 DNA reads TGCGCCAGCAGCCCCTCTATGTTCCTTTCGTCCGCTTTCTTT. It translates to CASSPSMFLSSAFF.

The chain uses TRBV24-1 and TRBJ1-2, with D possibly being TRBD1 (6 bases). There are 16 residues in the CDR3. Germline lookup yields CDR1 KGHDR and CDR2 SFDVKD. Trimming left V 2 bases short and J 4 bases short, with 16 bases between. DNA for the CDR3: TGTGCCACCAGTGATTCACCCATGGACAGAGCCTATGGCTACACCTTC. The encoded protein is CATSDSPMDRAYGYTF.

At least ten counts were recorded for this clonotype. This chain connects TRBV27 to TRBJ2-1; 12 bases line up with TRBD2. Germline CDR1 and CDR2: MNHEY and SMNVEV (reference sequence). V dropped 4 bases and J dropped 7; count of bases not matched to a gene: 5. The CDR3 sequence is 15 residues long. The CDR3 sequence is CASSWTSGNRNEQFF. In DNA form, the CDR3 reads TGTGCCAGCAGTTGGACTAGCGGGAATCGGAATGAGCAGTTCTTC.

This clonotype was counted only a few times. This sequence joins TRBV19 and TRBJ1-1; tentative D call: TRBD1 (5 bases). The CDR3 runs to 16 residues. The germline CDR1 and CDR2 sequences are LNHDA and SQIVND (reference sequence). Trimming stripped 7 bases from V and 0 bases from J, with 18 bases between. CDR3 sequence: CASKPRDGFMNTEAFF. CDR3 DNA: TGTGCCAGTAAACCCCGGGACGGATTCATGAACACTGAAGCTTTCTTT.

The CDR3 DNA follows: TGTGCCAGCAGCCAGGGACAGTATTTTGGGGAGCAGTACTTC. Amino acids: CASSQGQYFGEQYF. The rearrangement links TRBV7-9 to TRBJ2-7; 7 nucleotides align to TRBD1. Trimming at V came to 5 bases and at J to 7 bases, leaving 11 bases not matched to a gene. Germline-derived CDR1 and CDR2 are SEHNR and FQNEAQ (reference sequence). The CDR3 spans 14 residues. Together with reference TRBV7-9 and TRBJ2-7, the CDR3 gives the full variable domain: DTGVSQNPRHKITKRGQNVTFRCDPISEHNRLYWYRQTLGQGPEFLTYFQNEAQLEKSRLLSDRFSAERPKGSFSTLEIQRTEQGDSAMYLCASSQGQYFGEQYFGPGTRLTVT.

In this sample, this clonotype turned up many times. This CDR3 is CASSETVDTLVGQYF. The CDR3 DNA reads as TGTGCCAGCAGTGAAACAGTCGACACGTTAGTAGGGCAGTACTTC. The chain employs TRBV2 and TRBJ2-7; D gene uncertain. Germline V gives CDR1 SNHLY, CDR2 FYNNEI. The CDR3 has 15 amino acids. The ends were cut back, 2 bases at V and 9 bases at J, with 20 bases in the middle.

This clonotype appeared a few times. The junction does not match germline at one end; this may be a read error. V gene TRBV3-1 combines with J gene TRBJ1-2, with no clear D. This CDR3 contains 14 residues. The V gene's germline CDR1 is LGHDT and CDR2 YNNKEL (reference sequence). The CDR3 region is CAGSPTPGVYGYTF. The DNA of the CDR3 is TGTGCCGGCAGCCCAACTCCGGGTGTGTATGGCTACACCTTC.

This chain links TRBV20-1 with TRBJ1-2; TRBD1 agrees at 8 bases. Losses at the gene ends were 4 bases for V and 5 bases for J; bases not matched to a gene: 3. This CDR3 is built from 12 residues. The germline CDR1 and CDR2 sequences are DFQATT and SNEGSKA (reference sequence). The DNA for the CDR3 is TGCAGTGCTATGACAGGGGATTATGGCTACACCTTC. This gives the protein CSAMTGDYGYTF.

This clonotype was counted ten times or more. The chain uses TRBV28 and TRBJ1-6; possibly TRBD1 for D (5 bases). V was cut by 10 bases and J by 0 bases, with 19 bases left in between. This CDR3 has 17 residues. Germline V gene sequence: CDR1 MDHEN, CDR2 SYDVKM. In nucleotides, the CDR3 is TGTGCCACCGGGCGGAGGGACTCGAGCTCCTATAATTCACCCCTCCACTTT. Amino acids: CATGRRDSSSYNSPLHF.